This TCR beta chain was identified in a study of Ad26.COV2.S vaccination and SARS-CoV-2 variants. General study results and limits: Vaccine recipients and placebo recipients showed similar non-spike TCR breadth. Overall T cell responses may have been underestimated by the analyses of TCR breadth and depth.

Some clones are missing from TCRdb's copy, which holds only in-frame ones; the method was immunoSEQ multiplex PCR. The sample has about 87,000 clones, about four fifths seen once. Germline CDR1 and CDR2: SGDLS and YYNGEE. The CDR3 has 16 residues. The V segment lost 3 bases and the J segment 4 bases; nucleotides outside the gene matches: 11. Regarding this clone: Its target is not known.

Here the sequenced sample was peripheral blood, taken after recovery from COVID-19. This chain uses TRBV9 with TRBJ1-2; 8 bases are a match to TRBD1. The receptor was isolated from a human donor who had recovered from COVID-19. The CDR3 nucleotides are TGTGCCAGCAGCGCTTCGAGACAGGGGAGCGGCTATGGCTACACCTTC. Its protein is CASSASRQGSGYGYTF.